This TCR beta chain is from a study of control samples from healthy donors and cancer patients. The V gene end was trimmed by 3 bases and the J gene end by 6 bases; junction bases not matched to a gene: 5. Per germline, CDR1 MNHNS and CDR2 SASEGT. This CDR3 is built from 15 residues. TCRdb's copy holds only in-frame clones and misses some; the assay was immunoSEQ multiplex PCR. Altogether over 120,000 clones are present, around 94% being singletons, with the ten largest covering 14%. This chain links TRBV6-1 with TRBJ2-1; 10 bases are a match to TRBD2. The receptor was isolated from a man between 60 and 75 years old with colorectal cancer. The sequencing input was PBMCs. This chain's CDR3 is CASSDLAGAVNEQFF. The CDR3 nucleotides read TGTGCCAGCAGTGATCTAGCGGGGGCCGTCAATGAGCAGTTCTTC.